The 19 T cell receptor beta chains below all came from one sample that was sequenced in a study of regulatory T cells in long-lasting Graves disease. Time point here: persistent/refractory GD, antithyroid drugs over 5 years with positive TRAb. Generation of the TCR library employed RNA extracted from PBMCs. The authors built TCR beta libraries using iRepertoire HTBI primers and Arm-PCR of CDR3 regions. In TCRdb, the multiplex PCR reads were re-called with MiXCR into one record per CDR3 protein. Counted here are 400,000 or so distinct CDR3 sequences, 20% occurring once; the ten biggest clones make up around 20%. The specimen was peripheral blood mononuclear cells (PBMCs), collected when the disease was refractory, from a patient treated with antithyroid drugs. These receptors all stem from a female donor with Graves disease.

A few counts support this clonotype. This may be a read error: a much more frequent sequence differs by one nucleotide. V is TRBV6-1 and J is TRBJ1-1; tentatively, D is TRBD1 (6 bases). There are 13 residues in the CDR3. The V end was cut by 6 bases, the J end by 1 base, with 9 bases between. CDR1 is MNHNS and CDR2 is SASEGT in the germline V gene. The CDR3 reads CASRQQGNTEAFF. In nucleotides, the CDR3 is TGTGCCAGCAGACAACAGGGGAACACTGAAGCTTTCTTT.

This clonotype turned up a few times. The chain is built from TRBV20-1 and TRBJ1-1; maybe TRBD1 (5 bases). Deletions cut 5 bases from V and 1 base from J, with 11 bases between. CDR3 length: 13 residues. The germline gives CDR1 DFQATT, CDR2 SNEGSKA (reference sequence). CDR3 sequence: CSAPRDGNTEAFF. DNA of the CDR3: TGCAGTGCTCCCCGGGACGGGAACACTGAAGCTTTCTTT.

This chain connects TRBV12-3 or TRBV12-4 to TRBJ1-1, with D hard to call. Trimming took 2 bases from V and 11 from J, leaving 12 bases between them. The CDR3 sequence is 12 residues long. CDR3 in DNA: TGTGCCAGCAGTTTATTTCGCAGCGACGCTTTCTTT. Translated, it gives CASSLFRSDAFF.

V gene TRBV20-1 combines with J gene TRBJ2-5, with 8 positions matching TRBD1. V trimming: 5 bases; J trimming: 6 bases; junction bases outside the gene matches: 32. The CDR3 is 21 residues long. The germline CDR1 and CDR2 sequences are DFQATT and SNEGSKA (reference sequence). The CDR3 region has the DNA TGCAGTGCTGGCCAAGTCCACGTCAAACAGATTGGGACAGGAGGGTCGCAGACCCAGTACTTC. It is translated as CSAGQVHVKQIGTGGSQTQYF.

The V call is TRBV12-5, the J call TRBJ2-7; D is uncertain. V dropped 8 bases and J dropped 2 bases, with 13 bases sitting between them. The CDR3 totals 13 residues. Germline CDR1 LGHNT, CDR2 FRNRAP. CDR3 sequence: CASLGPDTYEQYF. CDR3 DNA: TGTGCTAGTTTAGGACCTGATACCTACGAGCAGTACTTC.

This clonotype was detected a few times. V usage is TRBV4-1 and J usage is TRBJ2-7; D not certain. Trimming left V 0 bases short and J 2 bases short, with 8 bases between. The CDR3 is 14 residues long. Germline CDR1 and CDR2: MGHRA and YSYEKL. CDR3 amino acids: CASSQEVGPYEQYF. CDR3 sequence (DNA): TGCGCCAGCAGCCAAGAGGTGGGCCCCTACGAGCAGTACTTC.

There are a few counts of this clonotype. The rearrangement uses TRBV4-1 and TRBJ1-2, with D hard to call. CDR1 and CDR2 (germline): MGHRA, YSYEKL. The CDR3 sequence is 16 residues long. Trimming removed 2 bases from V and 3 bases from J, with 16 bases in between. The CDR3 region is CASSQPTSLRDYGYTF. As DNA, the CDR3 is TGCGCCAGCAGCCAACCAACCTCCCTACGGGACTATGGCTACACCTTC.

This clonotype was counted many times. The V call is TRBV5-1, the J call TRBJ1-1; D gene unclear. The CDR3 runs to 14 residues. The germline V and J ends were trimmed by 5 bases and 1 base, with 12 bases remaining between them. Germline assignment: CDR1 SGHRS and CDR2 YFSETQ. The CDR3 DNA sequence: TGCGCCAGCAGACGAACTACCGAGAACACTGAAGCTTTCTTT. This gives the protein CASRRTTENTEAFF. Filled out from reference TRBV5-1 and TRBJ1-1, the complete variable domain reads KAGVTQTPRYLIKTRGQQVTLSCSPISGHRSVSWYQQTPGQGLQFLFEYFSETQRNKGNFPGRFSGRQFSNSRSEMNVSTLELGDSALYLCASRRTTENTEAFFGQGTRLTVV.

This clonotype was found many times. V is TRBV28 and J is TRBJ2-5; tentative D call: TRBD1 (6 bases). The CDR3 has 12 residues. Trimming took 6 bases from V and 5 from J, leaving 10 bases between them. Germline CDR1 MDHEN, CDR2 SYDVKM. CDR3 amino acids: CASSRDRETQYF. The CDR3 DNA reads TGTGCCAGCAGCCGAGACAGGGAGACCCAGTACTTC.

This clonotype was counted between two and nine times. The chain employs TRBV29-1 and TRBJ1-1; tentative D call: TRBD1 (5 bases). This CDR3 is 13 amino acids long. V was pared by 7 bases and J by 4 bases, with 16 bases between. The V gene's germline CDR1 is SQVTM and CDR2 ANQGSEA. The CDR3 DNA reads TGCAGCGCTGAGACGGGGGGGAGCACTGAAGCTTTCTTT. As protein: CSAETGGSTEAFF.

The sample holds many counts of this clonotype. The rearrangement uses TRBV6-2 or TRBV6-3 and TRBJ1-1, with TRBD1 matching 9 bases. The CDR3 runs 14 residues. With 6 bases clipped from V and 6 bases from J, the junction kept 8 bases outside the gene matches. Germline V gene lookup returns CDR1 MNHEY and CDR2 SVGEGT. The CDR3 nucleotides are TGTGCCAGCAGGACGTCCCGGGACAGGGCTGAAGCTTTCTTT. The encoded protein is CASRTSRDRAEAFF.

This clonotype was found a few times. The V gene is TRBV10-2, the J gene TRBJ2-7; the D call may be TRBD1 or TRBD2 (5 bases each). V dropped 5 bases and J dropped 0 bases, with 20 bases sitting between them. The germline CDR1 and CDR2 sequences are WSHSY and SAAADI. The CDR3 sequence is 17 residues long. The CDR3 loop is CASSPLLTRGNSYEQYF. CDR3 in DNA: TGCGCCAGCAGTCCGCTCCTCACTCGGGGCAACTCCTACGAGCAGTACTTC.

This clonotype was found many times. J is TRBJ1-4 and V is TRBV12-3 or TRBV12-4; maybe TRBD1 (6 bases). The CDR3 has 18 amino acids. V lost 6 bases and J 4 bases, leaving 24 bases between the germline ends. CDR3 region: CASSYKGHRRGLNEKLFF. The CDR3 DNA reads TGTGCCAGCAGCTATAAGGGACACCGTCGCGGGCTTAATGAAAAACTGTTTTTT.

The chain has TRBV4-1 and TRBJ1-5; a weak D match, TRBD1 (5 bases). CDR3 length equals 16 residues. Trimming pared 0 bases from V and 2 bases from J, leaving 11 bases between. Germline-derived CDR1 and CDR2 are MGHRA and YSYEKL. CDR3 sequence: CASSQDRGLGNQPQHF. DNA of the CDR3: TGCGCCAGCAGCCAAGATAGGGGACTTGGCAATCAGCCCCAGCATTTT.

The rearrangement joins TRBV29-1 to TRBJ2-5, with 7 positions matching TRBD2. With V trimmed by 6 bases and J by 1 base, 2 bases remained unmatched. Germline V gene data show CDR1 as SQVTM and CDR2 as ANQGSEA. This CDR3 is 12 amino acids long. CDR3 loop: CSVWTSQETQYF. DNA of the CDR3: TGCAGCGTCTGGACTAGCCAAGAGACCCAGTACTTC.

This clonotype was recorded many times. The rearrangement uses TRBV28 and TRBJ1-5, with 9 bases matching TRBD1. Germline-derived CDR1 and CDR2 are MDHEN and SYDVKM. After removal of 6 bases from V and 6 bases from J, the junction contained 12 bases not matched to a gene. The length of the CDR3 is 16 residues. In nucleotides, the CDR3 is TGTGCCAGCAGGGATCCGGGACAGGGAAGAAGTCAGCCCCAGCATTTT. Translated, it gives CASRDPGQGRSQPQHF.

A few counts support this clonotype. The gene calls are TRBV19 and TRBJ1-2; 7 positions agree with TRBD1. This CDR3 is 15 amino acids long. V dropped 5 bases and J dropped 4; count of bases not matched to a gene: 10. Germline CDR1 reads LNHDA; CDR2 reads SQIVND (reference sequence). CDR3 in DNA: TGTGCCAGTAGTGTTGATGGACAGGACCTCTATGGCTACACCTTC. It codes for CASSVDGQDLYGYTF.

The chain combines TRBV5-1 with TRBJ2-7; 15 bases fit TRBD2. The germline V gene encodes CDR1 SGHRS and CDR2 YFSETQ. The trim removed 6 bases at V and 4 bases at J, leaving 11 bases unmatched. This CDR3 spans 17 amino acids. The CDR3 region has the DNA TGCGCCAGCACCTTCGGACTAGCGGGAGGGGTTAATTACGAGCAGTACTTC. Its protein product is CASTFGLAGGVNYEQYF.

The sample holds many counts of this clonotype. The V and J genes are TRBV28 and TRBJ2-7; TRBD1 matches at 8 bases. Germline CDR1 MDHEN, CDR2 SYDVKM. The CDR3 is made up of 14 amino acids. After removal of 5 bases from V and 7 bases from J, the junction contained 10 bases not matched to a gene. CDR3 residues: CASSTGTGPVEQYF. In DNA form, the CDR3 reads TGTGCCAGCAGTACCGGGACAGGCCCCGTGGAGCAGTACTTC.